The 23 T cell receptor beta chains in this list originate from one sample, sequenced in a study of cytomegalovirus exposure and HLA in healthy donors (dated by TCRdb to about 2017). Receptor libraries were prepared by the immunoSEQ multiplex PCR assay. For the multiplex PCR, a mixture combining 60 forward primers for TCR Vbeta segments and 13 reverse primers for TCR Jbeta segments was used. The immuneACCESS repertoire file appears here via TCRdb, limited to in-frame rearrangements. These files lack a portion of the clones; in checked studies, under half of the deficit traces to unresolved V genes, and the cause of the others is not known. This sample holds under 200,000 clones; approximately 75% were observed only once. The ten largest clones capture approximately 1.5% of the sample. Sequenced: PBMCs. The receptors were gathered from a girl aged 5-17 years in good health and CMV-seronegative.

This clone was found a few times. The V and J genes are TRBV5-1 and TRBJ1-1; 7 nucleotides align to TRBD1. Per the germline V gene, CDR1 is SGHRS and CDR2 is YFSETQ. The CDR3 spans 17 residues. Losses at the gene ends were 4 bases for V and 2 bases for J; bases not matched to a gene: 14. The CDR3 sequence: CASSVDPQGRVNTEAFF. The DNA of the CDR3 is TGCGCCAGCAGCGTGGATCCACAGGGGCGGGTAAACACTGAAGCTTTCTTT.

The V call is TRBV27, the J call TRBJ1-2; D unclear. Germline V gene sequence: CDR1 MNHEY, CDR2 SMNVEV (reference sequence). V lost 3 bases and J 4 bases, leaving 15 bases between the germline ends. This CDR3 comprises 15 residues. CDR3 coding DNA: TGTGCCAGCAGTTTCGGGCCCGCGGGGAGCTATGGCTACACCTTC. Amino acid sequence: CASSFGPAGSYGYTF.

This rearrangement joins TRBV5-6 to TRBJ1-6; no reliable D call. V lost 4 bases and J 8 bases, leaving 16 bases between the germline ends. This CDR3 has 15 amino acids. Germline V gene sequence: CDR1 SGHDT, CDR2 YYEEEE. CDR3 sequence: CASSRNMARDSPLHF. DNA of the CDR3: TGTGCCAGCAGCCGCAACATGGCTCGGGATTCACCCCTCCACTTT.

This clone was seen just once. This chain uses TRBV7-3 with TRBJ2-3, with no clear D. The CDR3 loop spans 13 amino acids. Germline lookup yields CDR1 SGHTA and CDR2 FQGTGA. V lost 5 bases, J lost 2 bases, and 8 bases lay in between. This CDR3 reads CASSPIHTDTQYF. CDR3 bases: TGTGCCAGCAGCCCAATCCACACAGATACGCAGTATTTT.

This chain links TRBV15 with TRBJ2-1; D is possibly TRBD1 (5 bases). Trimming took 4 bases from V and 6 from J, leaving 13 bases between them. CDR3 size: 14 residues. The germline V gene has CDR1 LNHNV and CDR2 YYDKDF (reference sequence). Here the CDR3 reads CATSTEGQSNEQFF. In DNA form, the CDR3 reads TGTGCCACCAGCACGGAAGGACAATCCAATGAGCAGTTCTTC.

With regard to this clone: The junction departs from the called germline gene at one end, perhaps through a read error. This CDR3 is also generated by other DNA sequences in the sample. The gene calls are TRBV4-1 and TRBJ2-1; D not certain. Germline V gene lookup returns CDR1 MGHRA and CDR2 YSYEKL. This CDR3 region has 14 residues. For the CDR3, the DNA is TGTGCCAGCAGCCAAGGGCCCAGTTACAATGAGCAGTTCTTC. The encoded protein is CASSQGPSYNEQFF.

V gene TRBV6-5 combines with J gene TRBJ1-1; D is unresolved. Deletions cut 2 bases from V and 4 bases from J, with 14 bases between. The CDR3 is 15 residues long. The germline CDR1 and CDR2 sequences are MNHEY and SVGAGI. CDR3 DNA sequence: TGTGCCAGCAGTTACGGGCCAGCATTCGGCACTGAAGCTTTCTTT. It specifies CASSYGPAFGTEAFF.

This clone was counted a single time. The chain combines TRBV5-1 with TRBJ2-4, with 7 bases that match TRBD2. The V gene's germline CDR1 is SGHRS and CDR2 YFSETQ. CDR3 length: 16 amino acids. The V gene end was trimmed by 0 bases and the J gene end by 0 bases; junction bases not matched to a gene: 3. The CDR3 region has the DNA TGCGCCAGCAGCTTGGGGGGGGGTACAGCCAAAAACATTCAGTACTTC. Its translation is CASSLGGGTAKNIQYF.

The V gene is TRBV7-3, the J gene TRBJ1-1, with a tentative D call TRBD1 (5 bases). V dropped 5 bases and J dropped 4 bases, with 20 bases sitting between them. This CDR3 comprises 16 residues. CDR1 and CDR2 from the germline V gene are SGHTA and FQGTGA. In nucleotides, the CDR3 is TGTGCCAGCAGCCATGATTCCAGGGAGGGGAGCACTGAAGCTTTCTTT. It specifies CASSHDSREGSTEAFF. Variable domain in full (rest from reference TRBV7-3 and TRBJ1-1): GAGVSQTPSNKVTEKGKYVELRCDPISGHTALYWYRQSLGQGPEFLIYFQGTGAADDSGLPNDRFFAVRPEGSVSTLKIQRTERGDSAVYLCASSHDSREGSTEAFFGQGTRLTVV.

This clone has more than one count but fewer than ten. The chain uses TRBV27 and TRBJ2-3; D perhaps matches TRBD1 (5 bases). The germline gives CDR1 MNHEY, CDR2 SMNVEV (reference sequence). V shed 2 bases and J shed 0 bases, with 12 bases lying between them. The CDR3 has 16 residues. The CDR3 DNA follows: TGTGCCAGCAGTTTAAGGGCGACAGCAAGCACAGATACGCAGTATTTT. This codes for CASSLRATASTDTQYF.

The J gene is TRBJ1-2, the V gene TRBV2; 8 positions agree with TRBD1. Per germline, CDR1 SNHLY and CDR2 FYNNEI. The CDR3 totals 13 residues. Unmatched junction bases numbered 7, after V lost 6 bases and J lost 7 bases. The CDR3 loop reads CASRKDRETGYTF. The CDR3, as DNA: TGTGCCAGCAGAAAGGACAGGGAGACTGGCTACACCTTC.

The rearrangement uses TRBV6-6 and TRBJ1-1; 7 bases map to TRBD1. V dropped 5 bases and J dropped 1; count of bases not matched to a gene: 10. The CDR3 spans 16 residues. The germline CDR1 and CDR2 sequences are MNHNY and SVGAGI (reference sequence). CDR3 in amino acids: CASSNRGQAQNTEAFF. The CDR3 DNA reads as TGTGCCAGCAGTAACCGAGGACAGGCCCAGAACACTGAAGCTTTCTTT.

The V call is TRBV7-9, the J call TRBJ2-5; a possible D gene is TRBD1 (5 bases). The germline CDR1 and CDR2 sequences are SEHNR and FQNEAQ (reference sequence). V lost 1 base to trimming and J lost 4 bases, with 10 bases between them. The CDR3 is made up of 14 amino acids. CDR3 in amino acids: CASSLVGQGETQYF. DNA of the CDR3: TGTGCCAGCAGCTTAGTCGGGCAGGGAGAGACCCAGTACTTC. The variable domain in full, completed from reference TRBV7-9 and TRBJ2-5, reads DTGVSQNPRHKITKRGQNVTFRCDPISEHNRLYWYRQTLGQGPEFLTYFQNEAQLEKSRLLSDRFSAERPKGSFSTLEIQRTEQGDSAMYLCASSLVGQGETQYFGPGTRLLVL.

V usage is TRBV11-2 and J usage is TRBJ2-1; D perhaps matches TRBD2 (6 bases). The V end lost 5 bases, the J end lost 5 bases, and 19 bases lay between the germline ends. The CDR3 runs 16 residues. From germline, CDR1 is SGHAT and CDR2 FQNNGV. The CDR3 protein is CASSRVAGLTNNEQFF. The CDR3 region has the DNA TGTGCCAGCAGCAGAGTGGCGGGGCTTACAAACAATGAGCAGTTCTTC.

V usage is TRBV7-2 and J usage is TRBJ1-3; perhaps TRBD1 as D (6 bases). Germline values: CDR1 SGHTA, CDR2 FQGNSA. CDR3 length equals 15 residues. The germline V and J ends were trimmed by 6 bases and 4 bases, with 16 bases remaining between them. The CDR3 protein is CASSSDTGIGNTIYF. Here the CDR3 DNA reads TGTGCCAGCAGTTCCGATACAGGGATCGGAAACACCATATATTTT.

The CDR3 loop is CAWSRYSSYEQYF. CDR3 coding DNA: TGTGCCTGGAGTAGGTACAGCAGCTACGAGCAGTACTTC. The chain has TRBV30 and TRBJ2-7; D is unclear. The CDR3 covers 13 residues. V was clipped by 2 bases and J by 3 bases, with 11 bases between them. The germline gives CDR1 GTSNPN, CDR2 SVGIG (reference sequence). The full variable domain, rest sourced from reference TRBV30 and TRBJ2-7, is SQTIHQWPATLVQPVGSPLSLECTVEGTSNPNLYWYRQAAGRGLQLLFYSVGIGQISSEVPQNLSASRPQDRQFILSSKKLLLSDSGFYLCAWSRYSSYEQYFGPGTRLTVT.

This rearrangement joins TRBV30 to TRBJ1-2, with TRBD1 identical over 8 bases. CDR3 size: 14 residues. The V and J ends lost 2 bases and 8 bases, in that order; junction bases with no gene match: 10. Germline V gene sequence: CDR1 GTSNPN, CDR2 SVGIG (reference sequence). Here the CDR3 reads CAWSPGRTGSGYTF. The CDR3 DNA reads as TGTGCCTGGAGTCCAGGCCGGACAGGGTCGGGCTACACCTTC.

The V gene is TRBV30, the J gene TRBJ2-3, with 11 bases matching TRBD2. In germline, CDR1 is GTSNPN, CDR2 SVGIG (reference sequence). The length of the CDR3 is 15 residues. V shed 1 base and J 5 bases; nucleotides not matched to a gene: 5. The CDR3 spells CAWSEIAGGKDTQYF. The DNA of the CDR3 is TGTGCCTGGAGTGAGATAGCGGGGGGGAAAGATACGCAGTATTTT. The complete variable domain, with remaining parts taken from reference TRBV30 and TRBJ2-3, reads SQTIHQWPATLVQPVGSPLSLECTVEGTSNPNLYWYRQAAGRGLQLLFYSVGIGQISSEVPQNLSASRPQDRQFILSSKKLLLSDSGFYLCAWSEIAGGKDTQYFGPGTRLTVL.

This chain uses TRBV5-1 with TRBJ1-1; 8 bases fit TRBD1. Per germline, CDR1 SGHRS and CDR2 YFSETQ. This CDR3 has 14 amino acids. V was pared by 4 bases and J by 4 bases, with 6 bases of the junction left unmatched. The CDR3 coding sequence is TGCGCCAGCAGCCAAGGACAGGGAAGCACTGAAGCTTTCTTT. It encodes CASSQGQGSTEAFF. The entire variable domain, with the rest obtained from reference TRBV5-1 and TRBJ1-1, is as follows: KAGVTQTPRYLIKTRGQQVTLSCSPISGHRSVSWYQQTPGQGLQFLFEYFSETQRNKGNFPGRFSGRQFSNSRSEMNVSTLELGDSALYLCASSQGQGSTEAFFGQGTRLTVV.

The chain carries TRBV4-2 and TRBJ2-3, with D possibly TRBD2 on 7 matching bases. Germline V gene lookup returns CDR1 LGHNA and CDR2 YNFKEQ. Trimming took 0 bases from V and 2 from J, leaving 12 bases between them. The CDR3 is made up of 16 amino acids. The CDR3 reads CASSQERGGATDTQYF. DNA of the CDR3: TGTGCCAGCAGCCAAGAAAGGGGGGGGGCCACAGATACGCAGTATTTT.

The rearrangement uses TRBV5-1 and TRBJ1-2; D might be TRBD1 (6 bases). V lost 7 bases to trimming and J lost 8 bases, with 21 bases between them. Looked up from germline, CDR1 is SGHRS and CDR2 is YFSETQ. There are 14 residues in the CDR3. The CDR3 bases are TGCGCCAGCGGAGTTCGGGACACCGGGAACGGCTACACCTTC. Translation gives CASGVRDTGNGYTF.

This clone has just one count. The chain employs TRBV6-4 and TRBJ1-2; weak D call: TRBD1 (5 bases). The CDR3 length is 13 residues. Germline V gene sequence: CDR1 MRHNA, CDR2 SNTAGT. V was cut by 0 bases and J by 7 bases, with 9 bases left in between. CDR3 protein: CASSDSRGFGYTF. The DNA for the CDR3 is TGTGCCAGCAGTGACTCTCGGGGGTTTGGCTACACCTTC.

The chain has TRBV19 and TRBJ2-7, with 9 nucleotides matching TRBD2. This CDR3 spans 16 amino acids. CDR1 LNHDA and CDR2 SQIVND come from the germline V gene (reference sequence). The V gene end was trimmed by 5 bases and the J gene end by 5 bases; junction bases not matched to a gene: 13. The CDR3 spells CASSVIAGAYLDEQYF. CDR3 DNA: TGTGCCAGTAGTGTTATAGCGGGGGCATATTTGGACGAGCAGTACTTC.